This T cell receptor beta chain appears in the sequencing data of a study of blood T cell repertoires in COVID-19. Study background: COVID-19 samples collected from the United States, Italy and Spain covered acute and convalescent phases. Sources were T cells, B-cell-depleted T cells, or PBMCs; the material itself was cDNA or gDNA.

Per the germline V gene, CDR1 is SGDLS and CDR2 is YYNGEE. V lost 4 bases and J 0 bases, leaving 14 bases between the germline ends. The CDR3 consists of 16 residues. In the original workflow: It was from reference gene primer amplification that nucleated cell counts were estimated. Here immunoSEQ multiplex PCR was the method, and the copy in TCRdb shows in-frame clones only, minus some. The DNA gave D and trimming, while V, J and clone size come from that table. In the table there are fewer than 150,000 clones, about 82% of which are singletons. There are a few counts of this clone. The TCR sequence derives from a man in his fifties or sixties with acute or convalescent COVID-19. Sequenced sample: peripheral blood. The rearrangement uses TRBV9 and TRBJ2-1; D is perhaps TRBD1 (6 bases). The CDR3 DNA follows: TGTGCCAGCAGCACCCGACAGGCAACCTCCTACAATGAGCAGTTCTTC. Its protein is CASSTRQATSYNEQFF.